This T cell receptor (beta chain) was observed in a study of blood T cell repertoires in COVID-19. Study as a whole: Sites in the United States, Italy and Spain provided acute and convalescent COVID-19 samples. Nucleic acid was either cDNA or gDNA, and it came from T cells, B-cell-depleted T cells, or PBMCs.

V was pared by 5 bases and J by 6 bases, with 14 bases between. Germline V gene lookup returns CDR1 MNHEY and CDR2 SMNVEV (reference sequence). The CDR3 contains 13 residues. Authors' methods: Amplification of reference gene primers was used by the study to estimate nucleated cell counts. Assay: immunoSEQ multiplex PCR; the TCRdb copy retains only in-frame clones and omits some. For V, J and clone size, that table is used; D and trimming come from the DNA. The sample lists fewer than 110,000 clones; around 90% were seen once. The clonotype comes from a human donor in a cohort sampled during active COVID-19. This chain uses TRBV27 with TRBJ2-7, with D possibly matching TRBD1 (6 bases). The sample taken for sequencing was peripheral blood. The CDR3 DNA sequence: TGTGCCAGCAGTGCGACAGGTACCCTCGAGCAGTACTTC. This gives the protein CASSATGTLEQYF.